This T cell receptor (beta chain) is from a study of glioma-infiltrating T cells. General study results and limits: Tissue-blood divergence was below expectation in non-neoplastic patients, above in gliomas. Very few CDR3 sequences were shared between tissue and blood.

This clonotype was observed many times. Antigen specificity is unknown. Per germline, CDR1 SNHLY and CDR2 FYNNEI. This CDR3 region has 18 residues. Trimming cost V 1 base and J 4 bases; bases outside gene matches: 13. Amplification of TCR alpha and beta CDR3 regions from RNA used iRepertoire nested multiplex PCR. One-step reverse transcription and amplification started from around 100-400 ng of tissue mRNA or PBMC total RNA. From the multiplex PCR reads, TCRdb called clonotypes with MiXCR, one entry per CDR3 protein. The profile shows 150,000 to 200,000 distinct CDR3 sequences, around 32% of them singletons.

This sequence joins TRBV2 and TRBJ2-3; 8 nucleotides match TRBD2. This TCR came from a human donor with low-grade glioma or glioblastoma, undergoing nonglioma brain surgery, or in good health (not recorded which). The sample taken for sequencing was glioma tissue, nonneoplastic brain tissue, or PBMCs (not recorded which). Here the CDR3 DNA reads TGTGCCAGCAGTGAAGTTGTGTTAACGGGAGGGCCTCCAGATACGCAGTATTTT. This encodes CASSEVVLTGGPPDTQYF.